This TCR beta chain appears in the sequencing data of a study of blood T cell repertoires in COVID-19. Whole-study context: From the United States, Italy and Spain came samples of acute and convalescent COVID-19. PBMCs, B-cell-depleted T cells, or T cells provided the cDNA or gDNA that made up the material.

The data were produced by immunoSEQ multiplex PCR, yet TCRdb's version contains in-frame clones alone and is incomplete. There are approximately 530,000 clones in the sample; 85% to 90% occur only once, and roughly 7.3% lies in the top ten. V lost 6 bases and J 6 bases, leaving 9 bases between the germline ends. Germline CDR1 and CDR2: LNHDA and SQIVND (reference sequence). The CDR3 spans 11 residues. The Seattle patients, enrolled during active infection, were followed longitudinally. J is TRBJ2-7 and V is TRBV19; perhaps TRBD1 as D (5 bases). This TCR was recovered from a woman aged 50 to 60 with COVID-19, enrolled during active disease. Sequencing was carried out using peripheral blood. In DNA form, the CDR3 reads TGTGCCAGTAGGGGTAGGGGCGAGCAGTACTTC. This encodes CASRGRGEQYF. The variable domain in full, completed from reference TRBV19 and TRBJ2-7, reads DGGITQSPKYLFRKEGQNVTLSCEQNLNHDAMYWYRQDPGQGLRLIYYSQIVNDFQKGDIAEGYSVSREKKESFPLTVTSAQKNPTAFYLCASRGRGEQYFGPGTRLTVT.